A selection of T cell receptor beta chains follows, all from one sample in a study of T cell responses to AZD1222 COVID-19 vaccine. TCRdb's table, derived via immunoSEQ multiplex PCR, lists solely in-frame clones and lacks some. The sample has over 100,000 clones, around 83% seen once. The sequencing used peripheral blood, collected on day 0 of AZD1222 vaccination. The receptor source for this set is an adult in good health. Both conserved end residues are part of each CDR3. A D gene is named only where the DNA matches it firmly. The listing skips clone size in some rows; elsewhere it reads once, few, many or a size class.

TGTGCCAGCAGCCCCAACCTCTATGGCTACACCTTC | CASSPNLYGYTF | TRBV2 | - | TRBJ1-2 | -
TGTGCCAGTAGTATTCTAACCGGGACAGGGGCCTATGGCTACACCTTC | CASSILTGTGAYGYTF | TRBV19 | - | TRBJ1-2 | TRBD1
TGTGCCAGCAGCTTGGTGACTTCACCCCTCCACTTT | CASSLVTSPLHF | TRBV5-6 | - | TRBJ1-6 | -
TGCGCCAGCAGCTTGGAAGGGCCAGTCCAAGCTTTCTTT | CASSLEGPVQAFF | TRBV5-1 | once | TRBJ1-1 | -
TGTGCCAGCAGTGATCGGGGGGCGAGGGATGAAAAACTGTTTTTT | CASSDRGARDEKLFF | TRBV2 | - | TRBJ1-4 | -
TGTGCCAGCAGTTTAATTGGCGGGGAGTACGAGCAGTACTTC | CASSLIGGEYEQYF | TRBV27 | - | TRBJ2-7 | -
TGTGCCAGCAGTTCGGACCGACTCATTAATTCACCCCTCCACTTT | CASSSDRLINSPLHF | TRBV27 | - | TRBJ1-6 | -
TGTGCCAGCAGCGTAGAAGGGGGCTACAATGAGCAGTTCTTC | CASSVEGGYNEQFF | TRBV9 | - | TRBJ2-1 | -
TGTGCCAGCAGAGAAGTCGACAGGCCCCTCCACTTT | CASREVDRPLHF | TRBV6-1 | - | TRBJ1-6 | -
TGTGCCAGCAATAACAGGGGTACCGGGGAGCTGTTTTTT | CASNNRGTGELFF | TRBV2 | once | TRBJ2-2 | TRBD1
TGTGCCAGCAGCGCAGCACAGGGAGGGGGCACTGAAGCTTTCTTT | CASSAAQGGGTEAFF | TRBV9 | - | TRBJ1-1 | -
TGTGCCACCAGTGACTCTTCTCCCCCCTACGAGCAGTACTTC | CATSDSSPPYEQYF | TRBV24-1 | few | TRBJ2-7 | -
TGTGCCAGCAGTCGCCGGGACGTTGGATCCAAATCTCAGCCCCAGCATTTT | CASSRRDVGSKSQPQHF | TRBV6-2/TRBV6-3 | - | TRBJ1-5 | -
TGTGCCAGCAGTGTTGACAGCTCTGGGGCCAACGTCCTGACTTTC | CASSVDSSGANVLTF | TRBV6-2/TRBV6-3 | few | TRBJ2-6 | -
TGTGCCAGCAGCTTGCGAGGGGCCGTTGGTGACACCATATATTTT | CASSLRGAVGDTIYF | TRBV7-8 | - | TRBJ1-3 | -
TGTGCCACTAGGGGGGGACTAAACGCCGGGGAGCTGTTTTTT | CATRGGLNAGELFF | TRBV14 | - | TRBJ2-2 | -
TGTGCCAGCAGCTTAAGCCGACTCTCCTACGAGCAGTACTTC | CASSLSRLSYEQYF | TRBV11-2 | - | TRBJ2-7 | -
TGCAGTGCTAGTTACCGGGACATGGGTTTTGCAGATACGCAGTATTTT | CSASYRDMGFADTQYF | TRBV20-1 | - | TRBJ2-3 | -
TGTGCCAGCAGTTCTGGGGGCGGGGAAAAACTGTTTTTT | CASSSGGGEKLFF | TRBV6-6 | - | TRBJ1-4 | -
TGTGCCAGTCACCGGATACGGCGGGAGGACACTGAAGCTTTCTTT | CASHRIRREDTEAFF | TRBV18 | few | TRBJ1-1 | -
TGTGCCAGCTCCCGAGGGACAGTCTATGGCTACACCTTC | CASSRGTVYGYTF | TRBV18 | - | TRBJ1-2 | TRBD1
TGTGCCAGCAGTGACCCGACGAGACAATATAGCAATCAGCCCCAGCATTTT | CASSDPTRQYSNQPQHF | TRBV28 | - | TRBJ1-5 | -
TGTGCCAGCAGGGGGGCAGACACCGGGGAGCTGTTTTTT | CASRGADTGELFF | TRBV6-5 | - | TRBJ2-2 | -
TGTGCCGGCGTGGGGGGTGCGGATGGCTACACCTTC | CAGVGGADGYTF | TRBV7-9 | - | TRBJ1-2 | -
TGTGCCAGCAGTGAGGCCAGGGGTTCACCCCTCCACTTT | CASSEARGSPLHF | TRBV6-4 | - | TRBJ1-6 | -
TGTGCCAGCAGCCCCTTGAGGAATGAAAAACTGTTTTTT | CASSPLRNEKLFF | TRBV11-2 | - | TRBJ1-4 | -
TGTGCCAGCAGTGACAGGTTCAACTATGGCTACACCTTC | CASSDRFNYGYTF | TRBV6-1 | - | TRBJ1-2 | -
TGTGCCAGCAGCTTAGTTGCGGCGAGGGGCGTAGGAAACACCATATATTTT | CASSLVAARGVGNTIYF | TRBV7-8 | - | TRBJ1-3 | -
TGTGCCAGCAGCCAGGTGGAGCGGGGCTTTGGGCAGTATTTT | CASSQVERGFGQYF | TRBV3-1/TRBV3-2 | - | TRBJ2-3 | TRBD2
TGTGCCAGCAGCCAAGGACTAGCGGGGAACACCGGGGAGCTGTTTTTT | CASSQGLAGNTGELFF | TRBV7-2 | - | TRBJ2-2 | TRBD2
TGTGCCAGCAGTGGTCCCGGGACAGGGGGCCCGGATGAAAAACTGTTTTTT | CASSGPGTGGPDEKLFF | TRBV6-1 | - | TRBJ1-4 | TRBD1
TGTGCCAGTAGTATAGTAGGGGTGGGCAATCAGCCCCAGCATTTT | CASSIVGVGNQPQHF | TRBV19 | - | TRBJ1-5 | -
TGCAGCGTCTCAGACACTAATAGCAATCAGCCCCAGCATTTT | CSVSDTNSNQPQHF | TRBV29-1 | - | TRBJ1-5 | -
TGTGCCAGCAGCCGAGGGACAGGGGGGAACACCATATATTTT | CASSRGTGGNTIYF | TRBV4-2 | - | TRBJ1-3 | TRBD1
TGTGCCAGCAGAGGGGGGTTATCTGGAAACACCATATATTTT | CASRGGLSGNTIYF | TRBV5-6 | - | TRBJ1-3 | -
TGTGCCAGCAGCCGTGGGGAGCCGCGGGGCCAAGAGACCCAGTACTTC | CASSRGEPRGQETQYF | TRBV3-1/TRBV3-2 | - | TRBJ2-5 | -
TGTGCCAGCAGCCTCTACATGGACAGGGTTACAGATACGCAGTATTTT | CASSLYMDRVTDTQYF | TRBV6-2/TRBV6-3 | - | TRBJ2-3 | TRBD1
TGTGCCAGCAGCAGAGGGTTGGTCACCGAAGGGGAGCAGTACTTC | CASSRGLVTEGEQYF | TRBV9 | - | TRBJ2-7 | -
TGTGCCAGCAGCCAAGGGCCAAACTACGAGCAGTACTTC | CASSQGPNYEQYF | TRBV3-1/TRBV3-2 | - | TRBJ2-7 | -
TGTGCCAGCAGCCAAGACCGGCGGGGCAACTATGGCTACACCTTC | CASSQDRRGNYGYTF | TRBV4-2 | - | TRBJ1-2 | -
TGCGCCAGCAGCCACGGCTCTCGGGGGCGCGACACTGAAGCTTTCTTT | CASSHGSRGRDTEAFF | TRBV4-3 | - | TRBJ1-1 | -